The present entry profiles one T cell receptor beta chain with its context. One junction end disagrees with the germline gene, perhaps due to a read error. The sample is drawn from a study of tumor-infiltrating lymphocytes in primary liver carcinoma. Study-wide background: Men as well as women, aged 30 to 69 years, made up the patients. Each of the growths was stage T1-T3 N0M0, extending roughly 4.2 to 11 cm across.

With 400 to 550 ng total RNA as template and a constant-region primer, TCR beta cDNA was made. Slightly modified ARM-PCR served as the procedure for the TCR beta libraries. These libraries came from three rounds of nested multiplex PCR. Forward primers for TRBV1-TRBV30 and a C-beta reverse primer served the first two PCR rounds, at roughly 10 cycles each. MiXCR, run by TCRdb on the multiplex PCR reads, gives a single entry per CDR3 protein. In the table there are fewer than 250,000 distinct CDR3 sequences, roughly two thirds of which are singletons. CDR1 is MNHEY and CDR2 is SVGAGI in the germline V gene. This CDR3 comprises 15 residues. It was unsorted whole blood that yielded blood RNA, and germline DNA was also extracted.

The origin of this receptor is a woman aged 60-75 years with primary liver carcinoma and hepatitis B virus infection. The sequenced sample was peripheral blood. The gene calls are TRBV6-5 and TRBJ1-3; TRBD1 aligns across 7 bases. The CDR3 DNA reads as TGTACCAGCACCTCGACAGGGCCCTCTGAAAACACCATATATTTT. Its translation is CTSTSTGPSENTIYF.